The 25 T cell receptor beta chains listed next were all sequenced from one sample in a study of blood T cell repertoires in COVID-19. Libraries were prepared by immunoSEQ multiplex PCR; TCRdb keeps only in-frame clonotypes and omits some of them. The sample holds some 250,000 clones, 83% seen once. The sequencing input was peripheral blood. The receptor source for this set is a man aged 40-50 years with active or convalescent COVID-19.

The chain is built from TRBV15 and TRBJ2-5, with D maybe TRBD2 (6 bases). Looked up from germline, CDR1 is LNHNV and CDR2 is YYDKDF (reference sequence). The length of the CDR3 is 15 residues. The ends were cut back, 0 bases at V and 3 bases at J, with 11 bases in the middle. In nucleotides, the CDR3 is TGTGCCACCAGCAGAGACCGGGGAGGTGAAGAGACCCAGTACTTC. Translated, it gives CATSRDRGGEETQYF.

The J gene is TRBJ2-7, the V gene TRBV7-8, with a possible D match to TRBD1 (6 bases). In germline, CDR1 is SGHVS, CDR2 FQNEAQ. V was cut by 2 bases and J by 7 bases, with 12 bases left in between. The CDR3 loop spans 13 amino acids. The CDR3 protein is CASSLNIRGEQYF. The DNA of the CDR3 is TGTGCCAGCAGCTTAAATATTAGGGGGGAGCAGTACTTC.

The gene calls are TRBV18 and TRBJ2-3, with 7 bases identical to TRBD1. Unmatched junction bases numbered 4, after V lost 2 bases and J lost 2 bases. The CDR3 runs 15 residues. CDR1 is KGHSH, CDR2 LQKENI, per germline. Here the CDR3 DNA reads TGTGCCAGCTCACCAGTGGGACAGAACACAGATACGCAGTATTTT. It translates to CASSPVGQNTDTQYF. The full variable domain, completed using reference TRBV18 and TRBJ2-3, is NAGVMQNPRHLVRRRGQEARLRCSPMKGHSHVYWYRQLPEEGLKFMVYLQKENIIDESGMPKERFSAEFPKEGPSILRIQQVVRGDSAAYFCASSPVGQNTDTQYFGPGTRLTVL.

V gene TRBV7-3 combines with J gene TRBJ2-2; tentatively, D is TRBD1 (6 bases). Germline V gives CDR1 SGHTA, CDR2 FQGTGA. The V end lost 6 bases, the J end lost 6 bases, and 14 bases lay between the germline ends. The CDR3 runs to 14 residues. The CDR3 coding sequence is TGTGCCAGCAGGGGTTCCGGGACACCCGGGGAGCTGTTTTTT. Protein: CASRGSGTPGELFF. Full variable domain (outside the CDR3, taken from reference TRBV7-3 and TRBJ2-2): GAGVSQTPSNKVTEKGKYVELRCDPISGHTALYWYRQSLGQGPEFLIYFQGTGAADDSGLPNDRFFAVRPEGSVSTLKIQRTERGDSAVYLCASRGSGTPGELFFGEGSRLTVL.

This chain uses TRBV9 with TRBJ2-3; D remains unclear. Trimming shortened V by 0 bases and J by 4 bases, and 12 bases separated the two germline ends. This CDR3 is built from 15 residues. In germline, CDR1 is SGDLS, CDR2 YYNGEE. The chain's CDR3 is CASSVGLLSADTQYF. The CDR3 nucleotides are TGTGCCAGCAGCGTAGGGTTGCTAAGCGCAGATACGCAGTATTTT.

This rearrangement joins TRBV6-5 to TRBJ2-6, with D unclear. Between the trimmed V and J ends, which lost 2 bases and 0 bases, there was a span of 5 bases. Per germline, CDR1 MNHEY and CDR2 SVGAGI. CDR3 length equals 15 residues. The CDR3 region is CASSYDNSGANVLTF. The CDR3 DNA reads as TGTGCCAGCAGTTACGACAACTCTGGGGCCAACGTCCTGACTTTC.

The chain uses TRBV21-1 and TRBJ2-5; the table names TRBD2, a call not compared with the DNA. TRBV21-1 is an annotated pseudogene. The CDR3 is 14 residues long. The CDR3 reads CASSVRGAQETQYF. The CDR3, as DNA: TGTGCCAGCAGCGTGCGGGGGGCACAAGAGACCCAGTACTTC.

This chain joins TRBV19 and TRBJ1-6; 10 positions match TRBD1. Per the germline V gene, CDR1 is LNHDA and CDR2 is SQIVND (reference sequence). V gave up 3 bases and J gave up 7 bases; unmatched junction bases: 6. The CDR3 loop spans 16 amino acids. CDR3 sequence reads: CASSMPGQGMNSPLHF. CDR3 coding DNA: TGTGCCAGTAGTATGCCGGGACAGGGGATGAATTCACCCCTCCACTTT. Combining the CDR3 with reference TRBV19 and TRBJ1-6 gives the whole variable domain DGGITQSPKYLFRKEGQNVTLSCEQNLNHDAMYWYRQDPGQGLRLIYYSQIVNDFQKGDIAEGYSVSREKKESFPLTVTSAQKNPTAFYLCASSMPGQGMNSPLHFGNGTRLTVT.

DNA for the CDR3: TGTGCCAGCTCACCACCGGCTGGGACAGGCGGCACAGATACGCAGTATTTT. It is translated as CASSPPAGTGGTDTQYF. V usage is TRBV18 and J usage is TRBJ2-3; 8 bases are shared with TRBD1. V shed 0 bases and J 1 base; nucleotides not matched to a gene: 6. The germline gives CDR1 KGHSH, CDR2 LQKENI. CDR3 size: 17 residues.

The sample holds one count of this clone. This rearrangement joins TRBV9 to TRBJ1-4, with a tentative D call TRBD1 (6 bases). V was clipped by 0 bases and J by 5 bases, with 8 bases between them. CDR1 is SGDLS and CDR2 is YYNGEE in the germline V gene. The CDR3 totals 14 residues. Here the CDR3 reads CASSVAQGNEKLFF. The DNA of the CDR3 is TGTGCCAGCAGCGTAGCTCAGGGGAATGAAAAACTGTTTTTT.

The chain combines TRBV30 with TRBJ1-2, with 8 positions matching TRBD1. Trimming at V came to 0 bases and at J to 8 bases, leaving 5 bases not matched to a gene. The germline gives CDR1 GTSNPN, CDR2 SVGIG (reference sequence). The CDR3 runs 13 residues. The CDR3 DNA reads as TGTGCCTGGAGTGTAATGGACAGGGCGGGCTACACCTTC. Protein sequence: CAWSVMDRAGYTF.

The CDR3 DNA follows: TGTGCCAGCAGCCCCCGGACAGCCGGCGAAGCTTTCTTT. Residues: CASSPRTAGEAFF. The J gene is TRBJ1-1, the V gene TRBV14; a possible D gene is TRBD1 (6 bases). There are 13 residues in the CDR3. The germline V and J ends were trimmed by 4 bases and 8 bases, with 14 bases remaining between them. CDR1 is SGHDN, CDR2 FVKESK, per germline.

The V and J genes are TRBV18 and TRBJ1-2; 10 bases map to TRBD1. V gave up 1 base and J gave up 5 bases; unmatched junction bases: 7. CDR1 and CDR2 from the germline V gene are KGHSH and LQKENI. The CDR3 runs to 16 residues. CDR3 in amino acids: CASSPLERTGGYGYTF. The CDR3 coding sequence is TGTGCCAGCTCACCACTTGAACGGACAGGGGGTTATGGCTACACCTTC.

The chain carries TRBV5-1 and TRBJ2-2; a weak D match, TRBD2 (7 bases). The length of the CDR3 is 17 residues. Germline V lookup: CDR1 SGHRS, CDR2 YFSETQ. V lost 1 base, J lost 0 bases, and 13 bases lay in between. The CDR3 spells CASSLYGGPANTGELFF. Here the CDR3 DNA reads TGCGCCAGCAGCTTGTACGGGGGGCCGGCGAACACCGGGGAGCTGTTTTTT.

CDR3 DNA sequence: TGTGCCAGCAGCCCATTGACAGGGGGCAAAGGCTACACCTTC. Translating it yields CASSPLTGGKGYTF. This chain joins TRBV9 and TRBJ1-2; TRBD1 aligns across 10 bases. Germline V gene data show CDR1 as SGDLS and CDR2 as YYNGEE. The CDR3 has 14 amino acids. V was clipped by 4 bases and J by 8 bases; unmatched bases: 8.

This clone has only a few counts. V usage is TRBV24-1 and J usage is TRBJ2-7, with D possibly TRBD1 on 7 matching bases. The CDR3 runs 14 residues. V was clipped by 7 bases and J by 3 bases, with 15 bases between them. Germline V gene lookup returns CDR1 KGHDR and CDR2 SFDVKD. The CDR3 spells CATSVSGGNYEQYF. The CDR3 DNA reads TGTGCCACCAGCGTCTCAGGGGGGAACTACGAGCAGTACTTC.

The chain joins TRBV5-5 to TRBJ2-2; D ambiguous. The CDR3 extends over 13 amino acids. Per the germline V gene, CDR1 is SGHKS and CDR2 is YYEKEE (reference sequence). V lost 4 bases, J lost 5 bases, and 9 bases lay in between. CDR3 residues: CASSRRETGELFF. As DNA, the CDR3 is TGTGCCAGCAGCCGTAGAGAAACCGGGGAGCTGTTTTTT.

V usage is TRBV7-2 and J usage is TRBJ1-5; D ambiguous. Germline loops: CDR1 SGHTA, CDR2 FQGNSA. V gave up 5 bases and J gave up 7 bases, with 21 bases separating them. The CDR3 is 16 amino acids. The CDR3 bases are TGTGCCAGCAGCCCGCAATCAGGCTCCGGGGTCCAGCCCCAGCATTTT. This encodes CASSPQSGSGVQPQHF.

The chain has TRBV7-9 and TRBJ1-5; D unclear. Trimming took off 4 bases at V and 4 bases at J, with 8 bases between the two ends. The V gene's germline CDR1 is SEHNR and CDR2 FQNEAQ (reference sequence). The CDR3 totals 13 residues. This CDR3 is CASSSGVNQPQHF. Here the CDR3 DNA reads TGTGCCAGCAGCTCCGGTGTGAATCAGCCCCAGCATTTT.

The chain combines TRBV5-1 with TRBJ2-7; the D is unclear. Between the trimmed V and J ends, which lost 0 bases and 2 bases, there was a span of 9 bases. This CDR3 is 14 amino acids long. From germline, CDR1 is SGHRS and CDR2 YFSETQ. The CDR3 coding sequence is TGCGCCAGCAGCTTGGACGGCGGCACCTACGAGCAGTACTTC. It codes for CASSLDGGTYEQYF.

This clone showed up just a few times. Other DNA sequences in this specimen translate into the identical CDR3. The chain has TRBV3-1 (or the pseudogene TRBV3-2) and TRBJ1-2; D not certain. The CDR3 spans 11 residues. From germline, CDR1 is LGHDT and CDR2 YNNKEL (reference sequence). Trimming took 2 bases from V and 7 from J, leaving 5 bases between them. CDR3 sequence: CASSQSFGYTF. The CDR3 DNA sequence: TGTGCCAGCAGCCAATCATTTGGCTACACCTTC.

This clone has only one observation. The chain couples TRBV15 to TRBJ1-2; 8 positions agree with TRBD1. The CDR3 is 15 residues long. J lost 8 bases, V lost 4 bases, and 12 bases had no gene match. The germline CDR1 and CDR2 sequences are LNHNV and YYDKDF (reference sequence). The CDR3 region is CATSTGRGLLEGYTF. The CDR3 DNA reads TGTGCCACCAGCACGGGCAGGGGGCTTCTGGAGGGCTACACCTTC.

This sequence joins TRBV19 and TRBJ2-3, with TRBD1 matching 7 bases. The CDR3 totals 13 residues. The junction had 5 bases not matched to a gene; V was cut back by 10 bases and J by 1 base. From germline, CDR1 is LNHDA and CDR2 SQIVND (reference sequence). CDR3 sequence (DNA): TGTGCCACTAGGGGGACAGGCACAGATACGCAGTATTTT. This sequence encodes CATRGTGTDTQYF.

In its sample, this clone was seen a few times. The J gene is TRBJ1-2, the V gene TRBV4-1, with a weak D call TRBD1 (6 bases). The CDR3 totals 15 residues. CDR1 and CDR2 (germline): MGHRA, YSYEKL. Trimming left V 0 bases short and J 8 bases short, with 16 bases between. The CDR3 here is CASSQDSRGVRGYTF. The CDR3 DNA sequence: TGCGCCAGCAGCCAAGATTCCAGGGGAGTTCGGGGCTACACCTTC.

For the CDR3, the DNA is TGTGCCAGTAGTAAACAGGGAATTGAAGCTTTCTTT. The encoded protein is CASSKQGIEAFF. The gene calls are TRBV19 and TRBJ1-1, with D possibly matching TRBD1 (6 bases). The CDR3 loop spans 12 amino acids. Trimming shortened V by 4 bases and J by 7 bases, and 10 bases separated the two germline ends. Germline V CDR1 and CDR2: LNHDA, SQIVND (reference sequence).